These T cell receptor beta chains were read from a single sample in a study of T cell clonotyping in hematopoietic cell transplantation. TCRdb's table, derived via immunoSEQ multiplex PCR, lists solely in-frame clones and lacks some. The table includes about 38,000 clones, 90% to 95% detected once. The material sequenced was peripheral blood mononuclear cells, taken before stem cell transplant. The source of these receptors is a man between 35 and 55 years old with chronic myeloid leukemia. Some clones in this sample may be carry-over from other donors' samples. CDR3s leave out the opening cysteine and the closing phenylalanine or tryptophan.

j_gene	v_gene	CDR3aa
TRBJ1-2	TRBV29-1	SVEDGGAGYT
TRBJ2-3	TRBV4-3	ASSLLAGRPSTDTQY
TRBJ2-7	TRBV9	ASSVGRGGIYEQY
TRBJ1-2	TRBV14	ASSQRPHDNYGYT
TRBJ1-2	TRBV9	ASSRVGYT
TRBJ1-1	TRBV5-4	ASSLKTDLEGEAF
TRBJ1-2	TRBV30	AFTWDRSYGYT
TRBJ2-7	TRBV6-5	ASSSYRVYEQY
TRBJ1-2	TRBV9	ASSVASRGNGYT
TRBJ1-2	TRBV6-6	ASSPGTTTNYGYT
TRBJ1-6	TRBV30	AWQIDRGNSPLH
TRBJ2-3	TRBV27	ASSGTSGRPDTQY
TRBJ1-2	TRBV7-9	ASSLGDRVYGYT
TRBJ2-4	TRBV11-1	ASSLERGVAKNIQY
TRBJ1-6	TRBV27	ASSLEGGYGSPLH
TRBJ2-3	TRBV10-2	ASRDGVGTDTQY
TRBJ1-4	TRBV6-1	ASSEARGLNEKLF
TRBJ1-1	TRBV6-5	ASSYSGTQNTEAF
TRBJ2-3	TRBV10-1	ASSEGTGGTFSAADTQY
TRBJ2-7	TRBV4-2	ASSQERVGDEQY
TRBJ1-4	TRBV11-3	ASSPGGQGNEKLF
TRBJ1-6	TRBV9	ASSPTLGRLRNSPLH
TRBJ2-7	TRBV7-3	ASSPGPRQRWAFSYEQY
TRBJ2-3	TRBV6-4	ASSRSLTHTDTQY
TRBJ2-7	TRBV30	AWMPGTSYEQY
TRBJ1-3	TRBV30	ASSPGNTIY
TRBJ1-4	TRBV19	ASSQAGTGTEKLF
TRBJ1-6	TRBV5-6	ASSLGEILNSPLH
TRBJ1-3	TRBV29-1	SVGGEGNTIY
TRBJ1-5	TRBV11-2	ASSSTGGNQPQH
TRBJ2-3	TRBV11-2	ASSVGWADTQY
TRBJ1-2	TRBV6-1	ASSEQTGRYGYT
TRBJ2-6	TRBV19	ASSIGTGVSGANVLT
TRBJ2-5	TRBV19	ASSSRLVQGETQY
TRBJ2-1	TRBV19	ASAHNGQYNEQF
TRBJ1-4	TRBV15	ATQGTNEKLF
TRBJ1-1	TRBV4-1	ASLGQGHTEAF
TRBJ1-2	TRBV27	ASSLKAGPYGYT
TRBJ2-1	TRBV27	ASQSRGGYLSANSYNEQF
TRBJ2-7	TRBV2	ASSGQGENYEQY
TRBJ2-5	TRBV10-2	ASSETSGQGGETQY
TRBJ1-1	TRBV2	ASSGGGRGTTEAF
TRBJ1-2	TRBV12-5	ASGLGEPDLYGYT
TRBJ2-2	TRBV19	ASSRTSGATGELF